This T cell receptor beta chain was profiled in a study of identifying expanded T cells in peripheral blood. With regard to this clone: What it recognizes is unknown.

During the collection period, no donor immune events like infections were recorded. Findings and caveats of the study: Over around two and four weeks, about 15 and 19 clones changed, versus 1.2 between replicates. Across healthy donors, higher total template counts meant significantly greater roughly two-week count variance.

This CDR3 comprises 19 residues. V lost 0 bases to trimming and J lost 2 bases; unmatched junction nucleotides: 9. The germline gives CDR1 MDHEN, CDR2 SYDVKM. Repertoires were generated with immunoSEQ multiplex PCR, while TCRdb's copy carries only in-frame clones and drops some. Of around 63,000 clones listed, 70% to 90% are singletons. The sequencing sample was made of blood. The receptor was isolated from a person aged 18-69 years in good health. The V and J genes are TRBV28 and TRBJ2-3; 12 bases align to TRBD2. CDR3: CASSLWRDPSGRATDTQYF. DNA for the CDR3: TGTGCCAGCAGTTTATGGAGAGATCCTAGCGGGAGGGCCACAGATACGCAGTATTTT.